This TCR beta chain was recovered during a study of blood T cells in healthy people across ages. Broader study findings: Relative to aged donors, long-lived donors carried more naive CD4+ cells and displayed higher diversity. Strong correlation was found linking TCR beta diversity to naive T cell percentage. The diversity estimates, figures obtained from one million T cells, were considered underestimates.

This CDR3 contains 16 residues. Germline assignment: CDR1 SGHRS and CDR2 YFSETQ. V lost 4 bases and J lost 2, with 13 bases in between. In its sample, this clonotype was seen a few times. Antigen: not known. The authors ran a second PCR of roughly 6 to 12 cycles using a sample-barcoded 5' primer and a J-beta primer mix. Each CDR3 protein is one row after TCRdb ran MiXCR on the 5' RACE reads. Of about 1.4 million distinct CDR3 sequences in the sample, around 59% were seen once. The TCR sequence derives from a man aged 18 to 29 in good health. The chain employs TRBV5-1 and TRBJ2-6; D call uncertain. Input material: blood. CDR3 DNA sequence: TGCGCCAGCAGCCTTTCGGCCGCCGCTGGGGCCAACGTCCTGACTTTC. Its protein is CASSLSAAAGANVLTF.